There are a few counts of the clone carrying this TCR beta chain. What it recognizes is unknown. This entry is derived from a study of cytomegalovirus exposure and HLA in healthy donors. Study-wide background: Genetic ancestry analysis placed around four fifths of the roughly 400 donors that were genotyped in the Caucasian-associated cluster.

General study findings and limits: A later analysis reportedly found fewer N-insertions in an Asian-associated ancestry cluster than the approximately 700-donor mean. A later analysis reported that several of the most significant clusters appeared to be linked to common viral pathogens, among them Epstein-Barr virus. The authors considered a cluster of highly shared sequence variants likely to be a sequencing artifact.

PCR involved 60 Vbeta and 13 Jbeta primers. Libraries were prepared by immunoSEQ multiplex PCR; TCRdb keeps only in-frame clonotypes and omits some of them. Of some 170,000 clones in the sample, approximately 72% were seen once. This TCR derives from a human donor in good health. The specimen sequenced was PBMCs.

CDR3 nucleotides: TGTGCCAGCAGTTATATATTCCGGGGACAGGGGATCTCCTACGAGCAGTACTTC. This gives the protein CASSYIFRGQGISYEQYF. V and J are TRBV6-7 and TRBJ2-7; 10 bases fit TRBD1. TRBV6-7 is treated as an ORF (open reading frame) with a function not yet certain. The V segment lost 3 bases and the J segment 0 bases; nucleotides outside the gene matches: 11. The CDR3 length is 18 residues.